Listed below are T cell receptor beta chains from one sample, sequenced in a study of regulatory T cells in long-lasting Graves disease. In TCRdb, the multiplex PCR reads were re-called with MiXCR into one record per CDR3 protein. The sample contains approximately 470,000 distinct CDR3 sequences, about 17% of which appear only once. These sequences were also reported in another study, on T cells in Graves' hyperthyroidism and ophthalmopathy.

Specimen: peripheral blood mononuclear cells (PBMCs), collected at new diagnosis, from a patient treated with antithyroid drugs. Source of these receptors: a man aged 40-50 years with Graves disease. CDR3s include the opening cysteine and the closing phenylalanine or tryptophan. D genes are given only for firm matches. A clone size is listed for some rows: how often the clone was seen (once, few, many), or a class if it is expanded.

CDR3 protein: CASSFTAGAGELFF
CDR3 DNA: TGCGCCAGCAGCTTCACAGCGGGAGCAGGGGAGCTGTTTTTT
clone size: many
V gene: TRBV5-1
D gene: TRBD2
J gene: TRBJ2-2

CDR3 protein: CSARGVRGSDEQYF
CDR3 DNA: TGCAGTGCTAGAGGTGTACGGGGATCGGACGAGCAGTACTTC
clone size: many
V gene: TRBV20-1
D gene: .
J gene: TRBJ2-7

CDR3 protein: CSAYGLAGELAKNIQYF
CDR3 DNA: TGCAGTGCCTATGGACTAGCGGGAGAACTAGCCAAAAACATTCAGTACTTC
clone size: many
V gene: TRBV20-1
D gene: TRBD2
J gene: TRBJ2-4

CDR3 protein: CASKLGHWGNEQFF
CDR3 DNA: TGTGCCAGCAAGCTGGGACACTGGGGGAATGAGCAGTTCTTC
clone size: many
V gene: TRBV6-1
D gene: .
J gene: TRBJ2-1

CDR3 protein: CASSQLGGASYNEQFF
CDR3 DNA: TGTGCCAGCAGTCAACTAGGGGGCGCGTCCTACAATGAGCAGTTCTTC
clone size: many
V gene: TRBV28
D gene: TRBD1
J gene: TRBJ2-1

CDR3 protein: CASSFAGGADTQYF
CDR3 DNA: TGTGCCAGCAGTTTCGCGGGAGGCGCAGATACGCAGTATTTT
clone size: many
V gene: TRBV12-3/TRBV12-4
D gene: TRBD2
J gene: TRBJ2-3

CDR3 protein: CASSSAGTSGPSSYNEQFF
CDR3 DNA: TGTGCCAGCAGTTCTGCCGGGACTAGCGGGCCGAGCTCCTACAATGAGCAGTTCTTC
clone size: many
V gene: TRBV6-5
D gene: TRBD2
J gene: TRBJ2-1

CDR3 protein: CASSVSWETGELFF
CDR3 DNA: TGTGCCAGCAGTGTCTCGTGGGAGACCGGGGAGCTGTTTTTT
clone size: few
V gene: TRBV25-1
D gene: .
J gene: TRBJ2-2

CDR3 protein: CASTSFLPAKQNQPQHF
CDR3 DNA: TGTGCCAGTACCTCCTTCCTCCCAGCGAAACAAAATCAGCCCCAGCATTTT
clone size: .
V gene: TRBV19
D gene: .
J gene: TRBJ1-5

CDR3 protein: CASSPGTRSTGELFF
CDR3 DNA: TGTGCCAGCAGTCCGGGGACTAGGTCCACCGGGGAGCTGTTTTTT
clone size: .
V gene: TRBV28
D gene: TRBD2
J gene: TRBJ2-2

CDR3 protein: CASGSAPGTLYEQYF
CDR3 DNA: TGTGCTAGTGGGTCCGCCCCGGGAACCCTTTACGAGCAGTACTTC
clone size: .
V gene: TRBV12-5
D gene: .
J gene: TRBJ2-7

CDR3 protein: CASRGTGVAEQYF
CDR3 DNA: TGTGCCAGCAGGGGGACAGGGGTTGCCGAGCAGTACTTC
clone size: many
V gene: TRBV2
D gene: TRBD1
J gene: TRBJ2-7

CDR3 protein: CASSPTANSYNEQFF
CDR3 DNA: TGTGCCAGCAGCCCGACAGCTAACTCCTACAATGAGCAGTTCTTC
clone size: many
V gene: TRBV28
D gene: .
J gene: TRBJ2-1

CDR3 protein: CASSLAAGDYEQYF
CDR3 DNA: TGCGCCAGCAGCTTGGCGGCAGGTGACTACGAGCAGTACTTC
clone size: .
V gene: TRBV5-1
D gene: .
J gene: TRBJ2-7

CDR3 protein: CASSPLGLADYNEQFF
CDR3 DNA: TGCGCCAGCAGCCCGCTAGGCCTAGCGGACTACAATGAGCAGTTCTTC
clone size: .
V gene: TRBV5-1
D gene: TRBD2
J gene: TRBJ2-1

CDR3 protein: CAWGTGWFNEQFF
CDR3 DNA: TGTGCCTGGGGGACAGGGTGGTTCAATGAGCAGTTCTTC
clone size: many
V gene: TRBV30
D gene: TRBD1
J gene: TRBJ2-1

CDR3 protein: CASSSPQNRVSQPQHF
CDR3 DNA: TGTGCCAGCAGCTCCCCCCAGAACAGGGTGTCCCAGCCCCAGCATTTT
clone size: many
V gene: TRBV28
D gene: .
J gene: TRBJ1-5

CDR3 protein: CASSTYGTENREECF
CDR3 DNA: TGCGCCAGCAGCACCTACGGGACAGAAAACCGGGAGGAGTGCTTC
clone size: .
V gene: TRBV5-1
D gene: .
J gene: TRBJ2-5

CDR3 protein: CASSQDLGIRGYTF
CDR3 DNA: TGTGCCAGCAGCCAAGATCTCGGGATAAGAGGCTACACCTTC
clone size: many
V gene: TRBV3-1
D gene: .
J gene: TRBJ1-2

CDR3 protein: CASSTGQGAGEQYF
CDR3 DNA: TGTGCCAGCAGTACGGGACAGGGGGCAGGCGAGCAGTACTTC
clone size: .
V gene: TRBV6-1
D gene: TRBD1
J gene: TRBJ2-7

CDR3 protein: CATSRGGTETSGFF
CDR3 DNA: TGTGCCACCAGCAGAGGCGGGACAGAAACGAGTGGTTTCTTT
clone size: .
V gene: TRBV15
D gene: TRBD1
J gene: TRBJ1-1

CDR3 protein: CATSDFPSGGTDTQYF
CDR3 DNA: TGTGCCACCAGTGATTTTCCTAGCGGGGGCACAGATACGCAGTATTTT
clone size: many
V gene: TRBV24-1
D gene: TRBD2
J gene: TRBJ2-3

CDR3 protein: CASILAGTSRIDEQYF
CDR3 DNA: TGTGCCAGCATTCTAGCCGGGACTAGCAGGATCGACGAGCAGTACTTC
clone size: few
V gene: TRBV6-1
D gene: TRBD2
J gene: TRBJ2-7

CDR3 protein: CASSQAPTDYYGYTF
CDR3 DNA: TGTGCCAGCAGCCAAGCCCCGACAGACTACTATGGCTACACCTTC
clone size: many
V gene: TRBV3-1
D gene: .
J gene: TRBJ1-2

CDR3 protein: CSARSESLRLVAFF
CDR3 DNA: TGCAGTGCTAGGTCAGAGTCACTCAGACTTGTAGCTTTCTTT
clone size: .
V gene: TRBV20-1
D gene: .
J gene: TRBJ1-1

CDR3 protein: CASSWGTAYGQYF
CDR3 DNA: TGCGCCAGCAGCTGGGGGACAGCCTACGGGCAGTACTTC
clone size: few
V gene: TRBV5-1
D gene: TRBD1
J gene: TRBJ2-7

CDR3 protein: CASTQGVTYF
CDR3 DNA: TGTGCCAGCACCCAAGGGGTAACGTACTTC
clone size: many
V gene: TRBV2
D gene: .
J gene: TRBJ2-7

CDR3 protein: CASSLMGQIAETQYF
CDR3 DNA: TGTGCCAGCAGCTTAATGGGGCAGATTGCAGAGACCCAGTACTTC
clone size: many
V gene: TRBV7-3
D gene: .
J gene: TRBJ2-5

CDR3 protein: CSGLSGTAYEQYF
CDR3 DNA: TGCAGCGGACTTAGCGGGACAGCCTACGAGCAGTACTTC
clone size: few
V gene: TRBV29-1
D gene: .
J gene: TRBJ2-7

CDR3 protein: CASFGTSRPGQYF
CDR3 DNA: TGTGCCAGCTTTGGGACTAGTCGACCGGGGCAGTATTTT
clone size: .
V gene: TRBV28
D gene: TRBD2
J gene: TRBJ2-3

CDR3 protein: CASSLVPSRIYEQYF
CDR3 DNA: TGTGCCAGCAGCTTGGTCCCTTCTAGGATCTACGAGCAGTACTTC
clone size: few
V gene: TRBV5-4
D gene: .
J gene: TRBJ2-7

CDR3 protein: CASSQDRGAGANVLTF
CDR3 DNA: TGTGCCAGCAGCCAAGATCGGGGGGCTGGGGCCAACGTCCTGACTTTC
clone size: many
V gene: TRBV3-1
D gene: TRBD2
J gene: TRBJ2-6

CDR3 protein: CASSFQGEIHEQYF
CDR3 DNA: TGTGCCAGCAGCTTCCAGGGGGAGATCCACGAGCAGTACTTC
clone size: many
V gene: TRBV13
D gene: TRBD1
J gene: TRBJ2-7

CDR3 protein: CASSFGLDSYNEQFF
CDR3 DNA: TGTGCCAGCAGCTTCGGACTGGACTCCTACAATGAGCAGTTCTTC
clone size: .
V gene: TRBV5-6
D gene: .
J gene: TRBJ2-1

CDR3 protein: CASSFASGTGSYNEQFF
CDR3 DNA: TGTGCCAGCAGCTTTGCCAGCGGGACTGGCTCCTACAATGAGCAGTTCTTC
clone size: many
V gene: TRBV11-2
D gene: TRBD2
J gene: TRBJ2-1

CDR3 protein: CSAKGSHQETQYF
CDR3 DNA: TGCAGTGCTAAGGGGTCCCACCAAGAGACCCAGTACTTC
clone size: many
V gene: TRBV20-1
D gene: .
J gene: TRBJ2-5

CDR3 protein: CAWAMGPNTGELFF
CDR3 DNA: TGTGCCTGGGCCATGGGACCGAACACCGGGGAGCTGTTTTTT
clone size: many
V gene: TRBV30
D gene: .
J gene: TRBJ2-2

CDR3 protein: CASSQDRGDQPQHF
CDR3 DNA: TGCGCCAGCAGCCAGGACAGGGGGGATCAGCCCCAGCATTTT
clone size: many
V gene: TRBV5-1
D gene: TRBD1
J gene: TRBJ1-5